These T cell receptor beta chains were read from a single sample in a study of cytomegalovirus exposure and HLA in healthy donors. Clones were read by immunoSEQ multiplex PCR, and TCRdb kept only the in-frame ones, dropping some. The data contain roughly 250,000 clones, 80% of them singletons. The source material was PBMCs. The receptors come from a girl aged 2-15 years in good health and CMV-seronegative. Each CDR3 is given with its conserved first and last residue. The D gene is left open where the match is weak. A row's size may be missing; if present it is once, few, many or a size class.

DNA: TGTGCCAGCAGCCCCCTCCAGGGGGGTGGCTACACCTTC; CDR3: CASSPLQGGGYTF; V: TRBV27; D: TRBD1; J: TRBJ1-2; size: .
DNA: TGTGCCAGCAGCTTAGCAGGGAGGACAGGGGTAGGCTACACCTTC; CDR3: CASSLAGRTGVGYTF; V: TRBV11-2; D: TRBD1; J: TRBJ1-2; size: .
DNA: TGTGCCAGCAGCTTCGGGACAGGGGGAACTCTCCCTTACTACGAGCAGTACTTC; CDR3: CASSFGTGGTLPYYEQYF; V: TRBV5-6; D: TRBD1; J: TRBJ2-7; size: .
DNA: TGTGCCTCCCACTCGACTAGCGGTAACACCGGGGAGCTGTTTTTT; CDR3: CASHSTSGNTGELFF; V: TRBV10-3; D: TRBD2; J: TRBJ2-2; size: .
DNA: TGTGCCAGCAGAGATTTCGGTCCGTACAATGAGCAGTTCTTC; CDR3: CASRDFGPYNEQFF; V: TRBV6-1; D: .; J: TRBJ2-1; size: .
DNA: TGTGCCAACAGCCCCCGACAGTTCTACGAGCAGTACTTC; CDR3: CANSPRQFYEQYF; V: TRBV16; D: .; J: TRBJ2-7; size: .
DNA: TGTGCCAGCAGCTTTGGGACTCCCTCCTACGAGCAGTACTTC; CDR3: CASSFGTPSYEQYF; V: TRBV5-4; D: .; J: TRBJ2-7; size: .
DNA: TGCGCCAGCACGCGATTTTCCTGCGCAGATAGGGGGCAGACCCAGTACTTC; CDR3: CASTRFSCADRGQTQYF; V: TRBV10-1; D: TRBD1; J: TRBJ2-5; size: once
DNA: TGTGCCAGCTCAAGGACAGGGGGGTCAGATACGCAGTATTTT; CDR3: CASSRTGGSDTQYF; V: TRBV18; D: TRBD1; J: TRBJ2-3; size: .
DNA: TGTGCCTGGGAAAGGGGGACAGGGGGGATCTCTGGAAACACCATATATTTT; CDR3: CAWERGTGGISGNTIYF; V: TRBV30; D: TRBD1; J: TRBJ1-3; size: .
DNA: TGTGCCTGGAGTGTGATGGGGGCCAGATACAATGAGCAGTTCTTC; CDR3: CAWSVMGARYNEQFF; V: TRBV30; D: .; J: TRBJ2-1; size: .
DNA: TGCAGTGCCCTGTCCGGAAACACCATATATTTT; CDR3: CSALSGNTIYF; V: TRBV20-1; D: .; J: TRBJ1-3; size: .
DNA: TGCGCCAGCAGCCAACTGGACAGGGGGGATCAGCCCCAGCATTTT; CDR3: CASSQLDRGDQPQHF; V: TRBV4-1; D: TRBD1; J: TRBJ1-5; size: .
DNA: TGTGCCAGCAGACCACCGACAGGGAACACCGGGGAGCTGTTTTTT; CDR3: CASRPPTGNTGELFF; V: TRBV2; D: .; J: TRBJ2-2; size: .
DNA: TGTGCCAGCAGCTCGACAGGGGAGAGTGGCGGGGAGCTGTTTTTT; CDR3: CASSSTGESGGELFF; V: TRBV7-9; D: TRBD1; J: TRBJ2-2; size: .
DNA: TGTGCCAGCACCCCCGGGACAGGCGTCAACTATGGCTACACCTTC; CDR3: CASTPGTGVNYGYTF; V: TRBV28; D: TRBD1; J: TRBJ1-2; size: .
DNA: TGTGCCAGCAGTGTCCCACCCGCGGAGAAGAACACTGAAGCTTTCTTT; CDR3: CASSVPPAEKNTEAFF; V: TRBV28; D: .; J: TRBJ1-1; size: .
DNA: TGTGCCAGCAGGTATACAGGGGATAGCAATCAGCCCCAGCATTTT; CDR3: CASRYTGDSNQPQHF; V: TRBV6-5; D: TRBD1; J: TRBJ1-5; size: .
DNA: TGTGCCAGCTCCCCCCCCGACAGGCCGGAACCCGGTTTGGCTTTCTTT; CDR3: CASSPPDRPEPGLAFF; V: TRBV18; D: .; J: TRBJ1-1; size: once
DNA: TGCGCCAGCAGCCTCGCATACGTCGGGGGGGGCAGGACAGATACGCAGTATTTT; CDR3: CASSLAYVGGGRTDTQYF; V: TRBV4-1; D: TRBD2; J: TRBJ2-3; size: few
DNA: TGTGCCAGCGGACCCGACAGAGACTATGGCTACACCTTC; CDR3: CASGPDRDYGYTF; V: TRBV2; D: .; J: TRBJ1-2; size: .
DNA: TGCGCCAGCAGCCAAGGTCTCGGGACAGGGACCTACAATGAGCAGTTCTTC; CDR3: CASSQGLGTGTYNEQFF; V: TRBV4-1; D: TRBD1; J: TRBJ2-1; size: .
DNA: TGTGCCAGCAGCCTCCACAGACAGGGGGCGAGTTCCTACGAGCAGTACTTC; CDR3: CASSLHRQGASSYEQYF; V: TRBV14; D: TRBD1; J: TRBJ2-7; size: few
DNA: TGTGCCAGTAAATCTATATCCGGGACACCGTCCTACGAGCAGTACTTC; CDR3: CASKSISGTPSYEQYF; V: TRBV28; D: .; J: TRBJ2-7; size: .
DNA: TGTGCCAGCAGTTTCCGGGTCTATGGCTACACCTTC; CDR3: CASSFRVYGYTF; V: TRBV28; D: .; J: TRBJ1-2; size: .
DNA: TGCGCCAGCAGCCCTGGCGGGGCCGGAGAGACCCAGTACTTC; CDR3: CASSPGGAGETQYF; V: TRBV5-1; D: .; J: TRBJ2-5; size: .
DNA: TGTGCCAGCAGTTTTGGGGGGGCGAATCAGCCCCAGCATTTT; CDR3: CASSFGGANQPQHF; V: TRBV27; D: .; J: TRBJ1-5; size: .
DNA: TGTGCCACTTGTCTAGCGGGGGGTCCAAATGAGCAGTTCTTC; CDR3: CATCLAGGPNEQFF; V: TRBV2; D: TRBD2; J: TRBJ2-1; size: .
DNA: TGTGCCAGCAGCGGGGGACAGGGAAACACAGATACGCAGTATTTT; CDR3: CASSGGQGNTDTQYF; V: TRBV9; D: TRBD1; J: TRBJ2-3; size: .
DNA: TGTGCCAGCAGGGGGGGGATTGATTCACCCCTCCACTTT; CDR3: CASRGGIDSPLHF; V: TRBV6-5; D: .; J: TRBJ1-6; size: .
DNA: TGTGCCAGCAGCCCCCGCGCGGGGGGCGCGGGGGAGCTGTTTTTT; CDR3: CASSPRAGGAGELFF; V: TRBV9; D: TRBD2; J: TRBJ2-2; size: .
DNA: TGCAGCGTTGGCCAGGGAGGTGACTATGGCTACACCTTC; CDR3: CSVGQGGDYGYTF; V: TRBV29-1; D: .; J: TRBJ1-2; size: .
DNA: TGTGCCAGCAGCCAGAAGTGGGGGGGGCGGGTTGATTACAATGAGCAGTTCTTC; CDR3: CASSQKWGGRVDYNEQFF; V: TRBV14; D: .; J: TRBJ2-1; size: once
DNA: TGTGCCAGCAGTTTTGTAGGGGTTGAAGCTTTCTTT; CDR3: CASSFVGVEAFF; V: TRBV28; D: .; J: TRBJ1-1; size: .
DNA: TGTGCCAGCAGTTACTCAGGGGGCGGTAACGAGCAGTACTTC; CDR3: CASSYSGGGNEQYF; V: TRBV6-5; D: TRBD1; J: TRBJ2-7; size: .
DNA: TGTGCCAGCAGCATGACAGGGGGGTTCACTGAAGCTTTCTTT; CDR3: CASSMTGGFTEAFF; V: TRBV7-3; D: TRBD1; J: TRBJ1-1; size: .
DNA: TGTGCCAGCAGCTTACGACCGACAGTTGGGGAGCTGTTTTTT; CDR3: CASSLRPTVGELFF; V: TRBV5-6; D: .; J: TRBJ2-2; size: .
DNA: TGTGCCAGCAGCTTATTGGACAGGGATGGCTACACCTTC; CDR3: CASSLLDRDGYTF; V: TRBV7-6; D: TRBD1; J: TRBJ1-2; size: .
DNA: TGTGCCAGCAGCCAAGAAACCGGGAGCTATGGCTACACCTTC; CDR3: CASSQETGSYGYTF; V: TRBV4-2; D: .; J: TRBJ1-2; size: .
DNA: TGTGCCAGCAGTTACTCCTGGGGGGACCAGCCCCAGCATTTT; CDR3: CASSYSWGDQPQHF; V: TRBV6-5; D: .; J: TRBJ1-5; size: .
DNA: TGTGCCAGCAGTTACTTCCCGGACAGGGAGAACACTGAAGCTTTCTTT; CDR3: CASSYFPDRENTEAFF; V: TRBV6-5; D: TRBD1; J: TRBJ1-1; size: .
DNA: TGTGCCAGCAGCTTAGTTGGGGGGGGCGAGCAGTTCTTC; CDR3: CASSLVGGGEQFF; V: TRBV7-8; D: .; J: TRBJ2-1; size: once
DNA: TGTGCCAGCAGCTTAAGCACCTCTAACTATGGCTACACCTTC; CDR3: CASSLSTSNYGYTF; V: TRBV5-6; D: .; J: TRBJ1-2; size: .
DNA: TGTGCCAGCAGCTTACGAGGGACTGAAGCTTTCTTT; CDR3: CASSLRGTEAFF; V: TRBV7-2; D: .; J: TRBJ1-1; size: .
DNA: TGTGCCAGCAGTTACGGCCCCCTTATGTACACTGAAGCTTTCTTT; CDR3: CASSYGPLMYTEAFF; V: TRBV6-5; D: .; J: TRBJ1-1; size: once
DNA: TGTGCCACTTCGGGGCGGGGGGGGACAGATACGCAGTATTTT; CDR3: CATSGRGGTDTQYF; V: TRBV10-3; D: TRBD2; J: TRBJ2-3; size: once
DNA: TGTGCCAGCAGTTTAGGGGGGATCAATTTATACGAGCAGTACTTC; CDR3: CASSLGGINLYEQYF; V: TRBV28; D: .; J: TRBJ2-7; size: once
DNA: TGTGCCAGCAGGACGGAGACCCCGATCTATGGCTACACCTTC; CDR3: CASRTETPIYGYTF; V: TRBV2; D: .; J: TRBJ1-2; size: few
DNA: TGTGCCAGCAGCCCGGACAGGGGCTCCTACGAGCAGTACTTC; CDR3: CASSPDRGSYEQYF; V: TRBV6-4; D: TRBD1; J: TRBJ2-7; size: .
DNA: TGTGCCAGCAGCTCCTTTGCGGGAGGTTCCTACAATGAGCAGTTCTTC; CDR3: CASSSFAGGSYNEQFF; V: TRBV7-3; D: TRBD2; J: TRBJ2-1; size: .
DNA: TGCGCCAGCAGCTTGCCCAACACTAGGACCGGGGAGCTGTTTTTT; CDR3: CASSLPNTRTGELFF; V: TRBV5-1; D: .; J: TRBJ2-2; size: few
DNA: TGTGCCAGCAGTCTAGGACAGGGGGCCTACGAGCAGTACTTC; CDR3: CASSLGQGAYEQYF; V: TRBV27; D: TRBD1; J: TRBJ2-7; size: .
DNA: TGTGCCAGCAGCGTAGACGGCTCCTACGAGCAGTACTTC; CDR3: CASSVDGSYEQYF; V: TRBV9; D: .; J: TRBJ2-7; size: .
DNA: TGTGCCAGCAGTTTACGCACAGGCCCGGGCGAGCAGTACTTC; CDR3: CASSLRTGPGEQYF; V: TRBV28; D: .; J: TRBJ2-7; size: .
DNA: TGTGCCAGCAGCTTAGCGAGGGGGCAAGAGACCCAGTACTTC; CDR3: CASSLARGQETQYF; V: TRBV7-9; D: .; J: TRBJ2-5; size: .
DNA: TGTGCCAGCAGTTTTAAGGGGGCAGGGGCCAACGTCCTGACTTTC; CDR3: CASSFKGAGANVLTF; V: TRBV4-2; D: TRBD1; J: TRBJ2-6; size: .
DNA: TGTGCCAGCAGTTGGACAGGAGATAGCAATCAGCCCCAGCATTTT; CDR3: CASSWTGDSNQPQHF; V: TRBV6-5; D: TRBD1; J: TRBJ1-5; size: .
DNA: TGTGCCTGGAGTCTAGCGGGAGATCGGTTCTTC; CDR3: CAWSLAGDRFF; V: TRBV30; D: TRBD2; J: TRBJ2-1; size: .
DNA: TGTGCCAGCAGTGATAAGAGCGGGAGAGGAGAGACCCAGTACTTC; CDR3: CASSDKSGRGETQYF; V: TRBV2; D: TRBD2; J: TRBJ2-5; size: few